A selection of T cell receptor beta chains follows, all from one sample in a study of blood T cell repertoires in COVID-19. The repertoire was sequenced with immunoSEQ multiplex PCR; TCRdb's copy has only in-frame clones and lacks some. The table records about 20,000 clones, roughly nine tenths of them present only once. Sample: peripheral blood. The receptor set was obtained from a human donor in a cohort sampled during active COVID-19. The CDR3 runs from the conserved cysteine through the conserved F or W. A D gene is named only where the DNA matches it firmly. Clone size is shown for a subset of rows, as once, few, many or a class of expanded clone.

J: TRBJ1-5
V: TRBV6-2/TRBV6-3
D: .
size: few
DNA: TGTGCCAGCAGCCATCAGGATCGCAGAGATAGCAATCAGCCCCAGCATTTT
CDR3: CASSHQDRRDSNQPQHF

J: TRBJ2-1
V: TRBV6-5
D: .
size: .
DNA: TGTGCCAGCACCTACTACAGGGCGGATGAGCAGTTCTTC
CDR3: CASTYYRADEQFF

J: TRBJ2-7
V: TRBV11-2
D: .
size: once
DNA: TGTGCCAGCAGCTTAGCGGACACAAGCTCCTACGAGCAGTACTTC
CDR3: CASSLADTSSYEQYF

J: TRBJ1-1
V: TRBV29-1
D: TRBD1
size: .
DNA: TGCAGCGTTGCCCTCGGGACAGGGACTACTGAAGCTTTCTTT
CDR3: CSVALGTGTTEAFF

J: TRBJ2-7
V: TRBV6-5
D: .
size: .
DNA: TGTGCCAGCAGTTACTCTCTGCAGACTGCCTACGAGCAGTACTTC
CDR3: CASSYSLQTAYEQYF

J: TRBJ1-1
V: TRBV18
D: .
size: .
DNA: TGTGCCAGCTCACCACAGAGCATGAACACTGAAGCTTTCTTT
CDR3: CASSPQSMNTEAFF

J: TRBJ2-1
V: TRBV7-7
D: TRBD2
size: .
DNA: TGTGCTAGCAGCCTGAGACTAGCGGATACTTACAATGAGCAGTTCTTC
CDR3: CASSLRLADTYNEQFF

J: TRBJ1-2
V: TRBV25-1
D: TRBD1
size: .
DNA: TGTGCCAGCACGAGGGACAGCCATTATGGCTACACCTTC
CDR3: CASTRDSHYGYTF

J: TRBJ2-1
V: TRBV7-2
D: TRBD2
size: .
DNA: TGTGCCAGCAGCTTAGGCGGGAGGGCCTACAATGAGCAGTTCTTC
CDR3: CASSLGGRAYNEQFF

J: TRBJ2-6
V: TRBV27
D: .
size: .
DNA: TGTGCCAGCAGTGCTAGGCTCTCTGGGGCCAACGTCCTGACTTTC
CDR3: CASSARLSGANVLTF

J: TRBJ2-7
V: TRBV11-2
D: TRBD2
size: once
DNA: TGTGCCAGCAGCCCCGTGGCGGGGGGGCGATACGAGCAGTACTTC
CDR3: CASSPVAGGRYEQYF

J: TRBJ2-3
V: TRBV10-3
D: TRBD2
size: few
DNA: TGTGCCATCAGCGGGCGCATGGATAGCGGGGGGAGAACAGATACGCAGTATTTT
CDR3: CAISGRMDSGGRTDTQYF

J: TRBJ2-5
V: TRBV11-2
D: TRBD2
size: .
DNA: TGTGCCAGCAGCTTAAGCGGGGGGCCCGGGGAGACCCAGTACTTC
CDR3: CASSLSGGPGETQYF

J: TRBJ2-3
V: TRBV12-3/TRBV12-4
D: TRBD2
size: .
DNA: TGTGCCAGCAGTCCCGGGACTATTCTCCAGTATTTT
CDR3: CASSPGTILQYF

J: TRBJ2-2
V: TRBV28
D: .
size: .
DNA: TGTGCCAGCGCCGCGCCCAACACCGGGGAGCTGTTTTTT
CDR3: CASAAPNTGELFF

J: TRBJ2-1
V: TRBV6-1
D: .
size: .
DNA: TGTGCCAGCAGTGAAGCGCAGGGATGGGGGCAGTTCTTC
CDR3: CASSEAQGWGQFF

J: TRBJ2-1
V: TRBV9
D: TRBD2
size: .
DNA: TGTGCCAGCAGCCCCCCAGCGGGGTGGGCCTACAATGAGCAGTTCTTC
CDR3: CASSPPAGWAYNEQFF

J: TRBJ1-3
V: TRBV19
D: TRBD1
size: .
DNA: TGTGCCAGTACCCATACAGGGGATTCGGATGGAAACACCATATATTTT
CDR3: CASTHTGDSDGNTIYF

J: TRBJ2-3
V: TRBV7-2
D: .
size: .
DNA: TGTGCCAGCAGCTTTAGTGGCACAGGGCGACTTACAGATACGCAGTATTTT
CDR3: CASSFSGTGRLTDTQYF

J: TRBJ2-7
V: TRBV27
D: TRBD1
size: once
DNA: TGTGCCAGCAGGAGGGACAGGGGGGGCGAGCAGTACTTC
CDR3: CASRRDRGGEQYF

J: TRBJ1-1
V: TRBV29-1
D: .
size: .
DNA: TGCAGCGGGAACAGGGCCAGGCTGTACACTGAAGCTTTCTTT
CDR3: CSGNRARLYTEAFF

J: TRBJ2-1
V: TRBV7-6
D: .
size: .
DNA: TGTGCCAGCAGCCCTAGCTCTCTTGAGCAGTTCTTC
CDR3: CASSPSSLEQFF

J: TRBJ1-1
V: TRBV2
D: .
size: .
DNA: TGTGCCAGCAGATTACAGGCCGTAAACACTGAAGCTTTCTTT
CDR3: CASRLQAVNTEAFF

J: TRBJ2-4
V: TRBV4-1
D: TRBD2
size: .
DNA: TGCGCCAGCAGCCAAGGCCCCAATAGCGGGAGTTCCCAAAACATTCAGTACTTC
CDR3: CASSQGPNSGSSQNIQYF

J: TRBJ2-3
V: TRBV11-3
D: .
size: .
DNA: TGTGCCAGCAGAGACATAAAGACGGTGGAGGTAGATACGCAGTATTTT
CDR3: CASRDIKTVEVDTQYF

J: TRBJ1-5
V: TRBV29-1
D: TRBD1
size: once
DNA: TGCAGCGTAGGGACAGGGGTCAATCAGCCCCAGCATTTT
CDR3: CSVGTGVNQPQHF

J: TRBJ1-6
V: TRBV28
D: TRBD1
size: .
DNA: TGTGCGCCAGGGGGACAGGCTAATTCACCCCTCCACTTT
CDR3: CAPGGQANSPLHF

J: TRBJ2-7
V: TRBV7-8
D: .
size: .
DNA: TGTGCCAGCAGCTTAGCGACGGGGGGCCCCTACGAGCAGTACTTC
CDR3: CASSLATGGPYEQYF

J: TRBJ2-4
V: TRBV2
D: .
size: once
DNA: TGTGCCAGCAGTAGAGAAACGCTAGCCAAAAACATTCAGTACTTC
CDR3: CASSRETLAKNIQYF

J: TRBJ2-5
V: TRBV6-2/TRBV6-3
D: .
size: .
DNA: TGTGCCAGCAGTTACCTCGGTGGGCCCCGAATTGGAGAGACCCAGTACTTC
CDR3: CASSYLGGPRIGETQYF

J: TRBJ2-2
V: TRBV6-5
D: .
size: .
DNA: TGTGCCAGCAGTCAGCGACAGGAAACCGGGGAGCTGTTTTTT
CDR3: CASSQRQETGELFF

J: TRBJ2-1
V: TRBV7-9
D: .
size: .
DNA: TGTGCCAGCAGCTTATCTCTAGGAGCAAATGAGCAGTTCTTC
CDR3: CASSLSLGANEQFF

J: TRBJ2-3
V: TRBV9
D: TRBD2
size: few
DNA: TGTGCCAGCAGCGTAGGGGGACTACTCACAGATACGCAGTATTTT
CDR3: CASSVGGLLTDTQYF

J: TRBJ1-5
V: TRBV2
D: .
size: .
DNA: TGTGCCAGCAGTGAAGGAGGGTTTAGCAATCAGCCCCAGCATTTT
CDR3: CASSEGGFSNQPQHF

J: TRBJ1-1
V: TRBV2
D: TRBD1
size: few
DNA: TGTGCCGGGGAAACAGGGGTCACTGAAGCTTTCTTT
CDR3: CAGETGVTEAFF